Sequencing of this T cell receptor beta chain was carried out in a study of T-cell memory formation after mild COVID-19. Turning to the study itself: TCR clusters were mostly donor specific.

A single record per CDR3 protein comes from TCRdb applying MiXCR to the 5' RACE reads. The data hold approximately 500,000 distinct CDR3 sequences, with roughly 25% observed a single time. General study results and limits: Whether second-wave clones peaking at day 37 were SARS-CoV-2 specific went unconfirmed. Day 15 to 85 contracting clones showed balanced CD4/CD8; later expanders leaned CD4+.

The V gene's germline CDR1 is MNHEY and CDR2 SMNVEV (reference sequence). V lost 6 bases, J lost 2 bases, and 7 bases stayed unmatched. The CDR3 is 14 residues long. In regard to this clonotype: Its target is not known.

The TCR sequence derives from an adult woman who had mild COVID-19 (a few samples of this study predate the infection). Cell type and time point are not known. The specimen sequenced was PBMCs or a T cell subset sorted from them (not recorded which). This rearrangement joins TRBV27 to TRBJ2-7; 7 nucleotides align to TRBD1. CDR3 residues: CASRGDRGTYEQYF. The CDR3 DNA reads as TGTGCCAGCAGGGGGGACAGAGGAACCTACGAGCAGTACTTC.